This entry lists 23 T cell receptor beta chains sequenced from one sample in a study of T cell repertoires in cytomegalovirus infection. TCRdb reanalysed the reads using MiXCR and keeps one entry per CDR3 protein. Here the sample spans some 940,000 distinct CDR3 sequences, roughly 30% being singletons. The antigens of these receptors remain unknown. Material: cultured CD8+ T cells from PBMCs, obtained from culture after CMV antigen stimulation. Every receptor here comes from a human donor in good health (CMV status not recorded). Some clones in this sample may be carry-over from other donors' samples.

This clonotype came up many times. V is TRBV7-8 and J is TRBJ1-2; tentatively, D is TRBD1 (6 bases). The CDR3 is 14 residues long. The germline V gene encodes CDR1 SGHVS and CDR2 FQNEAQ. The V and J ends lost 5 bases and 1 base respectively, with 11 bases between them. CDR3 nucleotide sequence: TGTGCCAGCAGCAAGGACAGTTTTAACTATGGCTACACCTTC. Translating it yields CASSKDSFNYGYTF.

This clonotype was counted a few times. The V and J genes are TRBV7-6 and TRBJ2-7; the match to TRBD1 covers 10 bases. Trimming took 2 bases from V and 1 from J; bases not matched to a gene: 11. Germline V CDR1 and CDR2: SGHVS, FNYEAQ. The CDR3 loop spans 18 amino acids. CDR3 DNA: TGTGCCAGCAGCTTACCAGCGGGACAGGGGCGAATTTCCTACGAGCAGTACGTC. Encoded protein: CASSLPAGQGRISYEQYV.

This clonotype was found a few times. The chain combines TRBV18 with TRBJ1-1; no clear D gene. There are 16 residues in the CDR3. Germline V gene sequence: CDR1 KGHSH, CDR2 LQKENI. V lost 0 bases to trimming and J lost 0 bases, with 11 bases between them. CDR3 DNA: TGTGCCAGCTCACCACCGGTAAGGTTCATGAACACTGAAGCTTTCTTT. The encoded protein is CASSPPVRFMNTEAFF.

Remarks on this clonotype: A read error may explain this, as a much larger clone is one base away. The CDR3 DNA follows: TGTGCCTGGGACAGGGGAAGTCGTGACTACACCTTC. Amino acids: CAWDRGSRDYTF. V and J are TRBV7-2 and TRBJ1-2, with 10 bases fitting TRBD1. Germline CDR1 reads SGHTA; CDR2 reads FQGNSA. V shed 11 bases and J 10 bases; nucleotides not matched to a gene: 10. The CDR3 spans 12 residues.

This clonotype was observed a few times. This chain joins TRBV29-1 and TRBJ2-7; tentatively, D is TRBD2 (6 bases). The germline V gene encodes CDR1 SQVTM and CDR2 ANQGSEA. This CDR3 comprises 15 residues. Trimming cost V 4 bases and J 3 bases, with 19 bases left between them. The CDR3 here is CSVGGTETEFYEQYF. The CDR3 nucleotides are TGCAGCGTTGGCGGGACCGAGACAGAATTCTACGAGCAGTACTTC.

The CDR3 spells CASGFSRTGDGYTF. The CDR3 DNA is TGTGCTAGTGGTTTCTCACGGACGGGCGATGGCTACACCTTC. J is TRBJ1-2 and V is TRBV12-5; D gene unclear. In germline, CDR1 is LGHNT, CDR2 FRNRAP. V lost 3 bases, J lost 6 bases, and 14 bases lay in between. CDR3 length: 14 residues.

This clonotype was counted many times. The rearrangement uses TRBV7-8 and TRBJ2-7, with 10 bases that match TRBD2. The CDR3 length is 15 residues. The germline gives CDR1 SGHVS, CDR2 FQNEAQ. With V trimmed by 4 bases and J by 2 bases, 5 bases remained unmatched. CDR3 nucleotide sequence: TGTGCCAGCAGCTCACTAGCGGGGCCAACCTACGAGCAGTACGTC. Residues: CASSSLAGPTYEQYV.

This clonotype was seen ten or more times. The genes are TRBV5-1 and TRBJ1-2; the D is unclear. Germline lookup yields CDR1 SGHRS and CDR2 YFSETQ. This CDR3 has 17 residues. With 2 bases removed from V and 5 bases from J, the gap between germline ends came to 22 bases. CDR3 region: CASSFDTGATAIYGYTF. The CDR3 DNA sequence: TGCGCCAGCAGCTTCGATACGGGAGCGACGGCCATTTATGGCTACACCTTC.

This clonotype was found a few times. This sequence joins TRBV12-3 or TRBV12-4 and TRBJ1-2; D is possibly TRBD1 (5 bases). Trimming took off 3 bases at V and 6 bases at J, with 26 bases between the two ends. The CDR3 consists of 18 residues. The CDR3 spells CASSFLNAGRGVVDGYTF. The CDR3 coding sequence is TGTGCCAGCAGTTTCTTAAATGCAGGGAGAGGGGTTGTCGATGGCTACACCTTC.

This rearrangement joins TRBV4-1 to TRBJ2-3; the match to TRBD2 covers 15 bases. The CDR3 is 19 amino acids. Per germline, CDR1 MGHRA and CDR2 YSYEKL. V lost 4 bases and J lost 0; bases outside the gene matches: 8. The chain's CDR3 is CASSRTSGGAWDSTDTQYF. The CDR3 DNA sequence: TGCGCCAGCAGCCGGACTAGCGGGGGGGCCTGGGATAGCACAGATACGCAGTATTTT.

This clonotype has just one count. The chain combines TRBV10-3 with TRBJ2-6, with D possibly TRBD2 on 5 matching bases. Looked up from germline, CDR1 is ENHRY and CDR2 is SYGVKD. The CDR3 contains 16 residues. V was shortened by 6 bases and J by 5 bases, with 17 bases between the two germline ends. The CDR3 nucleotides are TGTGCCATCAGGGAGACCGGGGAGACTAGGGCCAACGTCCTGACTTTC. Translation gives CAIRETGETRANVLTF.

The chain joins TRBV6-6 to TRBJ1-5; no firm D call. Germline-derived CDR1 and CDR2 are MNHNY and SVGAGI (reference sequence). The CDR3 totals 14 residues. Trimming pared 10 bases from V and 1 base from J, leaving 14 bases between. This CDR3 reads CATQPEHSNQPQHF. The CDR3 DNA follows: TGTGCCACCCAGCCAGAGCACAGCAATCAGCCCCAGCATTTT.

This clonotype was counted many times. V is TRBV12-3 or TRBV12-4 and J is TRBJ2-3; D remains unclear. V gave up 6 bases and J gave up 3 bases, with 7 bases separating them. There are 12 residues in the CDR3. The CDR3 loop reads CASSFRTDTQYF. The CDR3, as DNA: TGTGCCAGCAGCTTCAGAACAGATACGCAGTATTTT.

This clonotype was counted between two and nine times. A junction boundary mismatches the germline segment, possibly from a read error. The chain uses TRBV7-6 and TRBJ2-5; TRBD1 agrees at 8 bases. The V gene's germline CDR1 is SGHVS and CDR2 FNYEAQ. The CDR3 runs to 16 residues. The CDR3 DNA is TGTGCTAGCAGCTTATCTGACAGGGGCTTCCAAGAGACCCAGTACTTC. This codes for CASSLSDRGFQETQYF.

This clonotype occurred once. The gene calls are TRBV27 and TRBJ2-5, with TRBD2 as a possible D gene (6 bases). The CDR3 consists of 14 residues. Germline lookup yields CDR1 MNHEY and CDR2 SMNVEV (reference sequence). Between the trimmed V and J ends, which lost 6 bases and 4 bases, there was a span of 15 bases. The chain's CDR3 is CASRDIRGRETQYF. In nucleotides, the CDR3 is TGTGCCAGCAGAGATATACGGGGGAGAGAGACCCAGTACTTC.

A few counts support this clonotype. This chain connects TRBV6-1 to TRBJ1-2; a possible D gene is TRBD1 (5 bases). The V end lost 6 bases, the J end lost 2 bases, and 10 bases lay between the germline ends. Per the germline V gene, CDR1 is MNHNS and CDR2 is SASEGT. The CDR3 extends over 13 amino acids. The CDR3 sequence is CASRDTSNYGYTF. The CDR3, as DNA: TGTGCCAGCAGGGACACCTCGAACTATGGCTACACCTTC.

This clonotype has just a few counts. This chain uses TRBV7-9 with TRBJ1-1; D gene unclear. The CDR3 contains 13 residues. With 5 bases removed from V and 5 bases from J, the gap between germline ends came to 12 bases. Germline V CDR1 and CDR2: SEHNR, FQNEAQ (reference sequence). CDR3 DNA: TGTGCCAGCAGCCAAGAGGCTCGGACTGAAGCTTTCTTT. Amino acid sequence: CASSQEARTEAFF.

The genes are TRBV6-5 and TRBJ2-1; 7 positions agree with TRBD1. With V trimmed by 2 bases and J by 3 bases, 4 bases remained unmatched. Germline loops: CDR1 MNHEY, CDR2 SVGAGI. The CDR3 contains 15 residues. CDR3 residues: CASSYRDRDYNEQFF. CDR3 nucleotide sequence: TGTGCCAGCAGTTACCGAGACAGGGACTACAATGAGCAGTTCTTC.

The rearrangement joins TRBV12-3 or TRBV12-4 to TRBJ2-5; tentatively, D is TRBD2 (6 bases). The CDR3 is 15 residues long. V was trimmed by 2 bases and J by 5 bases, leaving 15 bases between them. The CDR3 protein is CASSLLLARSETQYF. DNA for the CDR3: TGTGCCAGCAGTTTATTACTAGCTAGATCGGAGACCCAGTACTTC.

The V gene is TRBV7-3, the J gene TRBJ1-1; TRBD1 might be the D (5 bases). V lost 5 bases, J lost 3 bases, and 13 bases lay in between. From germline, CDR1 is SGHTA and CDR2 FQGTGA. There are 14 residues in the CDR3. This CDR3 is CASSPGDGYTEAFF. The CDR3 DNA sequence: TGTGCCAGCAGCCCCGGGGACGGATACACTGAAGCTTTCTTT.

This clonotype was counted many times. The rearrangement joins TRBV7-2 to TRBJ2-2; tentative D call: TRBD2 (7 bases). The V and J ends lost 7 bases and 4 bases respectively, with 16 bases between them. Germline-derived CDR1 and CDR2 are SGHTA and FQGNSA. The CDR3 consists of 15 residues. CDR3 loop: CASMGGASTTGELFF. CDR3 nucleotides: TGTGCCAGCATGGGGGGGGCGTCGACCACCGGGGAGCTGTTTTTT.

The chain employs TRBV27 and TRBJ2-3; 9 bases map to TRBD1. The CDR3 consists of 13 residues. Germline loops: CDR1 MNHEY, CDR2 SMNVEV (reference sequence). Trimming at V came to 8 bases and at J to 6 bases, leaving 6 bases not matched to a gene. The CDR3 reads CASRDRVADTQYF. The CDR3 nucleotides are TGTGCCAGCCGGGACAGGGTTGCGGATACGCAGTATTTT.

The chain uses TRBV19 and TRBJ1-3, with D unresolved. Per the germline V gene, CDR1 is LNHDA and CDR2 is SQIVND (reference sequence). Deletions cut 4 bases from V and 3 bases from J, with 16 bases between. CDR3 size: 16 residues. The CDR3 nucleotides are TGTGCCAGTAGTACAGGACTCCGGCGGGATGGAAACACCATATATTTT. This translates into CASSTGLRRDGNTIYF.